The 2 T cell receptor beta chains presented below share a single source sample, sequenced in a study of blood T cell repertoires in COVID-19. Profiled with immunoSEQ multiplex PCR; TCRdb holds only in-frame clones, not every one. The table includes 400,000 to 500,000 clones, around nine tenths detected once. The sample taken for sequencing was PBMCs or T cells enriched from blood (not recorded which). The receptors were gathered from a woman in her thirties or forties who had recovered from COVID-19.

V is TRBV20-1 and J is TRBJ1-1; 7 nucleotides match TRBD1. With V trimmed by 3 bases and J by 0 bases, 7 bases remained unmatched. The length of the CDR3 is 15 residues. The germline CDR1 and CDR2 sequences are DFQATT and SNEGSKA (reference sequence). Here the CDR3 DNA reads TGCAGTGCTAGTAGACAGGGATCTATGAACACTGAAGCTTTCTTT. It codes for CSASRQGSMNTEAFF.

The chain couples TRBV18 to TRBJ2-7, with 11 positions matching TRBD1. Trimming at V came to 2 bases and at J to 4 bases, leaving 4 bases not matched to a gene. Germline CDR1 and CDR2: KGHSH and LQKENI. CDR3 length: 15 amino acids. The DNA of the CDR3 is TGTGCCAGCTCACCAACGGACAGGGGGCTGTACGAGCAGTACTTC. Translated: CASSPTDRGLYEQYF. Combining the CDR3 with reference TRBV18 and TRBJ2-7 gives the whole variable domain NAGVMQNPRHLVRRRGQEARLRCSPMKGHSHVYWYRQLPEEGLKFMVYLQKENIIDESGMPKERFSAEFPKEGPSILRIQQVVRGDSAAYFCASSPTDRGLYEQYFGPGTRLTVT.